Each of the 20 T cell receptor beta chains below was sequenced from the same sample in a study of identical twins. TCRdb used MiXCR to reprocess the 5' RACE reads, holding one entry per CDR3 protein. The table shows 550,000 to 800,000 distinct CDR3 sequences, with under 8.5% occurring only once. A further study also used this sample, focusing on yellow fever vaccine responses in identical twins.

Sequencing was carried out using PBMCs. These TCRs come from a woman in her late teens or twenties in good health.

This clonotype was recorded at least ten times. The chain is built from TRBV29-1 and TRBJ1-1; no clear D gene. The CDR3 covers 14 residues. Germline CDR1 SQVTM, CDR2 ANQGSEA. The V and J ends lost 3 bases and 4 bases respectively, with 15 bases between them. CDR3 sequence: CSVELRLGSTEAFF. CDR3 nucleotides: TGCAGCGTTGAGTTGCGCCTTGGGAGCACTGAAGCTTTCTTT. Full variable domain (rest looked up from reference TRBV29-1 and TRBJ1-1): SAVISQKPSRDICQRGTSLTIQCQVDSQVTMMFWYRQQPGQSLTLIATANQGSEATYESGFVIDKFPISRPNLTFSTLTVSNMSPEDSSIYLCSVELRLGSTEAFFGQGTRLTVV.

The chain employs TRBV18 and TRBJ1-1, with a tentative D call TRBD1 (6 bases). The CDR3 has 15 residues. CDR1 is KGHSH and CDR2 is LQKENI in the germline V gene. Trimming left V 2 bases short and J 8 bases short, with 18 bases between. CDR3 coding DNA: TGTGCCAGCTCACCAGGGGCACAGGGCTCCCGGGAAGCTTTCTTT. Its translation is CASSPGAQGSREAFF.

This chain connects TRBV10-3 to TRBJ2-3, with D perhaps matching TRBD2 (7 bases). CDR3 length equals 15 residues. The V gene's germline CDR1 is ENHRY and CDR2 SYGVKD. V was trimmed by 4 bases and J by 5 bases, leaving 16 bases between them. The CDR3 sequence is CAISVGGAPGDTQYF. The CDR3 bases are TGTGCCATCAGTGTTGGGGGGGCCCCCGGAGATACGCAGTATTTT.

This clonotype was seen a few times. The chain uses TRBV29-1 and TRBJ2-1, with 7 bases identical to TRBD2. CDR3 size: 15 residues. V shed 3 bases and J 7 bases; nucleotides not matched to a gene: 12. Germline V gene sequence: CDR1 SQVTM, CDR2 ANQGSEA. CDR3 sequence (DNA): TGCAGCGTTGAGGATCCTAGCGGCAATTTGAATGAGCAGTTCTTC. It specifies CSVEDPSGNLNEQFF.

This clonotype has ten or more counts. This chain links TRBV5-1 with TRBJ2-1; 10 bases align to TRBD1. V lost 4 bases to trimming and J lost 14 bases; unmatched junction nucleotides: 9. Looked up from germline, CDR1 is SGHRS and CDR2 is YFSETQ. This CDR3 spans 13 amino acids. CDR3 residues: CASSNDRGLTKFF. In DNA, the CDR3 is TGCGCCAGCAGCAACGACAGGGGGCTAACTAAGTTCTTC.

This chain links TRBV7-9 with TRBJ1-4; maybe TRBD1 (5 bases). This CDR3 spans 12 amino acids. Germline V gene data show CDR1 as SEHNR and CDR2 as FQNEAQ (reference sequence). The V end lost 5 bases, the J end lost 8 bases, and 9 bases lay between the germline ends. The CDR3 is CASSPGTEKLFF. The CDR3 nucleotides are TGTGCCAGCAGCCCAGGGACCGAAAAACTGTTTTTT.

This clonotype was recorded at least ten times. CDR3 loop: CASSKLDLNTEAFF. The CDR3 DNA is TGCGCCAGCAGCAAGCTAGACTTGAACACTGAAGCTTTCTTT. This chain links TRBV4-1 with TRBJ1-1; D unclear. The CDR3 runs to 14 residues. The germline V gene has CDR1 MGHRA and CDR2 YSYEKL. Between the trimmed V and J ends, which lost 5 bases and 0 bases, there was a span of 10 bases.

In this sample, this clonotype turned up a few times. The chain is built from TRBV7-2 and TRBJ2-3, with D hard to call. V lost 4 bases and J 0 bases, leaving 14 bases between the germline ends. The germline V gene has CDR1 SGHTA and CDR2 FQGNSA. This CDR3 region has 16 residues. CDR3 DNA: TGTGCCAGCAGCTATCGAAGCGTCTCTAGCACAGATACGCAGTATTTT. Residues: CASSYRSVSSTDTQYF.

This chain links TRBV7-8 with TRBJ2-1, with TRBD2 matching 9 bases. V shed 5 bases, J shed 4 bases, and the junction held 9 bases outside the gene matches. CDR1 SGHVS and CDR2 FQNEAQ come from the germline V gene. CDR3 length: 16 amino acids. In nucleotides, the CDR3 is TGTGCCAGCAGCCTCGAGGGGACTAGCAGGTACAATGAGCAGTTCTTC. Amino acids: CASSLEGTSRYNEQFF.

Ten or more counts support this clonotype. This chain links TRBV5-1 with TRBJ1-1, with D perhaps matching TRBD1 (5 bases). Germline V gene sequence: CDR1 SGHRS, CDR2 YFSETQ. The V end was cut by 1 base, the J end by 4 bases, with 11 bases between. The CDR3 length is 14 residues. This CDR3 reads CASSLTGGFTEAFF. CDR3 sequence (DNA): TGCGCCAGCAGCTTGACAGGCGGTTTCACTGAAGCTTTCTTT.

This clonotype was found many times. This sequence joins TRBV7-9 and TRBJ2-3; maybe TRBD2 (5 bases). The CDR3 length is 14 residues. V shed 3 bases and J shed 4 bases, with 11 bases lying between them. The germline V gene encodes CDR1 SEHNR and CDR2 FQNEAQ (reference sequence). In DNA, the CDR3 is TGTGCCAGCAGCTTTCCGGACGGGGCAGATACGCAGTATTTT. Translated, it gives CASSFPDGADTQYF.

In this sample, this clonotype turned up many times. The CDR3 bases are TGTGCCAGCAGCTTCAGCTATGAGCAGTTCTTC. The encoded protein is CASSFSYEQFF. The rearrangement joins TRBV5-5 to TRBJ2-1; D is undetermined. Looked up from germline, CDR1 is SGHKS and CDR2 is YYEKEE (reference sequence). This CDR3 is 11 amino acids long. Deletions cut 2 bases from V and 8 bases from J, with 5 bases between.

The chain employs TRBV3-1 and TRBJ2-1; D perhaps matches TRBD2 (6 bases). The V and J ends lost 4 bases and 1 base respectively, with 17 bases between them. Per the germline V gene, CDR1 is LGHDT and CDR2 is YNNKEL (reference sequence). CDR3 size: 17 residues. The CDR3 region is CASSRGTGGWSYNEQFF. CDR3 nucleotides: TGTGCCAGCAGCCGGGGGACCGGGGGTTGGTCCTACAATGAGCAGTTCTTC.

The rearrangement joins TRBV6-5 to TRBJ1-4; D is unresolved. V was pared by 0 bases and J by 8 bases, with 13 bases between. The V gene's germline CDR1 is MNHEY and CDR2 SVGAGI. The CDR3 is made up of 15 amino acids. The CDR3 DNA sequence: TGTGCCAGCAGTTACTCGACATCGCGAAGAGAAAAACTGTTTTTT. This sequence encodes CASSYSTSRREKLFF.

The table lists this clonotype with a few counts. This chain links TRBV20-1 with TRBJ2-2; TRBD2 aligns across 10 bases. Trimming cost V 4 bases and J 5 bases; bases outside gene matches: 7. The CDR3 has 15 residues. Germline V gene lookup returns CDR1 DFQATT and CDR2 SNEGSKA (reference sequence). The CDR3 DNA reads as TGCAGTGCTACCTCTACTAGCGGGGTGACCGGGGAGCTGTTTTTT. This gives the protein CSATSTSGVTGELFF.

This clonotype was seen ten or more times. V usage is TRBV27 and J usage is TRBJ2-3; 7 positions match TRBD1. Trimming at V came to 0 bases and at J to 5 bases, leaving 8 bases not matched to a gene. This CDR3 is built from 16 residues. Germline lookup yields CDR1 MNHEY and CDR2 SMNVEV (reference sequence). CDR3 sequence reads: CASSLSEGALGDTQYF. The CDR3 DNA follows: TGTGCCAGCAGTTTATCAGAGGGGGCATTGGGAGATACGCAGTATTTT.

The chain recombines TRBV12-3 or TRBV12-4 with TRBJ2-4; D uncertain. The ends were cut back, 1 base at V and 7 bases at J, with 8 bases in the middle. This CDR3 has 13 residues. The CDR3 here is CASSLGTRNIQYF. The CDR3 DNA is TGTGCCAGCAGTTTAGGGACCCGTAACATTCAGTACTTC.

The table lists this clonotype with a few counts. CDR3 loop: CASSQDSAPAGGYTF. The CDR3 DNA reads as TGTGCCAGCAGCCAAGATTCGGCCCCGGCCGGGGGCTACACCTTC. This chain joins TRBV4-2 and TRBJ1-2, with D unresolved. In germline, CDR1 is LGHNA, CDR2 YNFKEQ. V was pared by 0 bases and J by 8 bases, with 16 bases between. This CDR3 contains 15 residues.

This clonotype was counted only a few times. The J gene is TRBJ2-5, the V gene TRBV5-1; 9 nucleotides line up with TRBD2. Losses at the gene ends were 4 bases for V and 2 bases for J; bases not matched to a gene: 6. From germline, CDR1 is SGHRS and CDR2 YFSETQ. The CDR3 contains 15 residues. In DNA, the CDR3 is TGCGCCAGCAGCGCCGGACTAGCGCTTCAAGAGACCCAGTACTTC. Amino acids: CASSAGLALQETQYF. The variable domain in full, with the rest retrieved from reference TRBV5-1 and TRBJ2-5, is KAGVTQTPRYLIKTRGQQVTLSCSPISGHRSVSWYQQTPGQGLQFLFEYFSETQRNKGNFPGRFSGRQFSNSRSEMNVSTLELGDSALYLCASSAGLALQETQYFGPGTRLLVL.

This clonotype has more than one count but fewer than ten. The chain couples TRBV20-1 to TRBJ2-7; D is tentatively TRBD1 or TRBD2 (5 bases each). This CDR3 has 13 residues. V was clipped by 7 bases and J by 0 bases, with 13 bases between them. Germline assignment: CDR1 DFQATT and CDR2 SNEGSKA (reference sequence). The chain's CDR3 is CSGGATSSYEQYV. For the CDR3, the DNA is TGCAGTGGAGGGGCCACCTCCTCCTACGAGCAGTACGTC.